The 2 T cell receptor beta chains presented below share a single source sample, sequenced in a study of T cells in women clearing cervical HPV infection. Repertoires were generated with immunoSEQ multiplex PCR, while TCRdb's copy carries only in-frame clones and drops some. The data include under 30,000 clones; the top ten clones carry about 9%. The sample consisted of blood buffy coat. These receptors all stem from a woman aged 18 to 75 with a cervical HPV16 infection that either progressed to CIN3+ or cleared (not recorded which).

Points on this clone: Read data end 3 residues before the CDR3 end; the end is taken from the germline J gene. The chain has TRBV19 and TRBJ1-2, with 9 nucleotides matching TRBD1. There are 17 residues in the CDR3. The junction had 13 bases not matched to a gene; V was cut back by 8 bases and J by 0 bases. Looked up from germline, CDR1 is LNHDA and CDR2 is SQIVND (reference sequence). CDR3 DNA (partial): TGTGCCAGTGGCGGGACAGGGACCGACCCATCTAACTATGGC. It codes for CASGGTGTDPSNYG. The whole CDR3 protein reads CASGGTGTDPSNYGYTF.

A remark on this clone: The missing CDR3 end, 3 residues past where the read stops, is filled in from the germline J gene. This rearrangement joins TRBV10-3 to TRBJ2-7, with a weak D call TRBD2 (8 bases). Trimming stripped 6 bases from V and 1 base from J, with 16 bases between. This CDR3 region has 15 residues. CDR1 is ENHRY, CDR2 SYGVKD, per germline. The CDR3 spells CAISGGGQSSYEQYF. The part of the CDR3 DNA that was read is TGTGCCATCAGCGGGGGGGGACAGTCTTCCTACGAG.